A selection of T cell receptor beta chains follows, all from one sample in a study of OX40 agonist ivuxolimab in advanced cancers. Produced via immunoSEQ multiplex PCR; TCRdb's table is partial and in-frame only. The repertoire has around 54,000 clones, 85% to 95% of them found once; the top ten carry approximately 8.3%. Sequencing used CD4+ or CD8+ T cells sorted from blood, obtained in a trial of the OX40 agonist ivuxolimab. These receptors came from an adult with an advanced solid tumor such as melanoma, head and neck, liver or kidney cancer. The CDR3 runs from the conserved cysteine through the conserved F or W. A D gene is named only where the DNA matches it firmly. Clone size, where shown, is once, few, many, or a class for clones that have expanded.

v_gene: TRBV7-9
j_gene: TRBJ1-2
d_gene: TRBD1
abundance: NA
CDR3nt: TGTGCCAGCAGCCCCCCTTTGGACAGGCTTCCCGGCTACACCTTC
CDR3aa: CASSPPLDRLPGYTF

v_gene: TRBV27
j_gene: TRBJ1-5
d_gene: TRBD1
abundance: NA
CDR3nt: TGTGCCAGCAGTCCTCAGGGGGCCAGCAATCAGCCCCAGCATTTT
CDR3aa: CASSPQGASNQPQHF

v_gene: TRBV27
j_gene: TRBJ1-1
d_gene: NA
abundance: NA
CDR3nt: TGTGCCACCAGAAACCCCCCTCGGCGGGGGGAAAACACTGAAGCTTTCTTT
CDR3aa: CATRNPPRRGENTEAFF

v_gene: TRBV13
j_gene: TRBJ1-1
d_gene: NA
abundance: NA
CDR3nt: TGTGCCAGCAGCTTATCTCTAATTTGGGGGCTGGACACTGAAGCTTTCTTT
CDR3aa: CASSLSLIWGLDTEAFF

v_gene: TRBV2
j_gene: TRBJ1-2
d_gene: TRBD1
abundance: NA
CDR3nt: TGTGCCAGTTACAGGGGGTACTATGGCTACACCTTC
CDR3aa: CASYRGYYGYTF

v_gene: TRBV27
j_gene: TRBJ1-5
d_gene: TRBD1
abundance: NA
CDR3nt: TGTGCCAGCAGTTTAAAGGGACAGGATCAGCCCCAGCATTTT
CDR3aa: CASSLKGQDQPQHF

v_gene: TRBV9
j_gene: TRBJ1-2
d_gene: NA
abundance: NA
CDR3nt: TGTGCCAGCAGCCCTTCAGGGGACTTTAACTATGGCTACACCTTC
CDR3aa: CASSPSGDFNYGYTF

v_gene: TRBV28
j_gene: TRBJ2-7
d_gene: NA
abundance: NA
CDR3nt: TGTGCCAGCAGTCCCTATGCAGGGGGGAGCAACCCATACGAGCAGTACTTC
CDR3aa: CASSPYAGGSNPYEQYF

v_gene: TRBV19
j_gene: TRBJ2-1
d_gene: NA
abundance: NA
CDR3nt: TGTGCCAGTAGTATAGGACCGAGCTCCTACAATGAGCAGTTCTTC
CDR3aa: CASSIGPSSYNEQFF

v_gene: TRBV7-2
j_gene: TRBJ2-3
d_gene: NA
abundance: few
CDR3nt: TGTGCCAGCAGCTTATCGGTCCCGAGGCGAGATACGCAGTATTTT
CDR3aa: CASSLSVPRRDTQYF

v_gene: TRBV10-3
j_gene: TRBJ1-1
d_gene: TRBD1
abundance: NA
CDR3nt: TGTGCCATCAGTGAGTCGACCCCCGGGACAGTAGACGGTGAAGCTTTCTTT
CDR3aa: CAISESTPGTVDGEAFF

v_gene: TRBV6-5
j_gene: TRBJ2-3
d_gene: NA
abundance: NA
CDR3nt: TGTGCCAGCAGGGCAGTAGGCTCTAGCACAGATACGCAGTATTTT
CDR3aa: CASRAVGSSTDTQYF

v_gene: TRBV9
j_gene: TRBJ2-7
d_gene: NA
abundance: NA
CDR3nt: TGTGCCAGCAGCGTAGACGGGGGCTCCTACGAGCAGTACTTC
CDR3aa: CASSVDGGSYEQYF

v_gene: TRBV4-1
j_gene: TRBJ2-3
d_gene: TRBD1
abundance: NA
CDR3nt: TGCGCCAGCAGCGTATTCCCAGGGGGAGATACGCAGTATTTT
CDR3aa: CASSVFPGGDTQYF

v_gene: TRBV7-8
j_gene: TRBJ2-3
d_gene: TRBD2
abundance: NA
CDR3nt: TGTGCCAGCAGCTTAGGGACTAGCGGGACCACAGATACGCAGTATTTT
CDR3aa: CASSLGTSGTTDTQYF

v_gene: TRBV27
j_gene: TRBJ1-5
d_gene: NA
abundance: NA
CDR3nt: TGTGCCAGCAGTTCAGTGGCCGTCAATCAGCCCCAGCATTTT
CDR3aa: CASSSVAVNQPQHF

v_gene: TRBV4-1
j_gene: TRBJ2-1
d_gene: TRBD1
abundance: NA
CDR3nt: TGCGCCAGCAGCCAAGAACGAGGGGGCCTAACCTACAATGAGCAGTTCTTC
CDR3aa: CASSQERGGLTYNEQFF

v_gene: TRBV7-9
j_gene: TRBJ2-3
d_gene: NA
abundance: NA
CDR3nt: TGTGCCAGCAGCTTAGAACAGGTTGCAGATACGCAGTATTTT
CDR3aa: CASSLEQVADTQYF

v_gene: TRBV27
j_gene: TRBJ2-3
d_gene: TRBD2
abundance: NA
CDR3nt: TGTGCCAGCAGTTCTAGCGGGAGGGCCTCAGATACGCAGTATTTT
CDR3aa: CASSSSGRASDTQYF

v_gene: TRBV7-9
j_gene: TRBJ2-7
d_gene: NA
abundance: NA
CDR3nt: TGTGCCAGCAGCTTAGTTTCTTCCCCGGGGCAGTACTTC
CDR3aa: CASSLVSSPGQYF

v_gene: TRBV5-5
j_gene: TRBJ1-1
d_gene: TRBD1
abundance: NA
CDR3nt: TGTGCCAGCAGCTGGACAGGGAGTGAAGCTTTCTTT
CDR3aa: CASSWTGSEAFF

v_gene: TRBV9
j_gene: TRBJ2-2
d_gene: NA
abundance: NA
CDR3nt: TGTGCCAGCAGCGTACCGGGGGCGCGTTTTGGCACCGGGGAGCTGTTTTTT
CDR3aa: CASSVPGARFGTGELFF

v_gene: TRBV28
j_gene: TRBJ1-1
d_gene: NA
abundance: once
CDR3nt: TGTGCCAGCAGTTTCCCCAGGTCCACTGAAGCTTTCTTT
CDR3aa: CASSFPRSTEAFF

v_gene: TRBV27
j_gene: TRBJ2-1
d_gene: NA
abundance: NA
CDR3nt: TGTGCCAGCAGAATGGACTATCCTTACAATGAGCAGTTCTTC
CDR3aa: CASRMDYPYNEQFF

v_gene: TRBV7-2
j_gene: TRBJ2-5
d_gene: TRBD2
abundance: NA
CDR3nt: TGTGCCAGCAGCTTAGCTGCCCTAGCGGGGTCTTGGGAGACCCAGTACTTC
CDR3aa: CASSLAALAGSWETQYF

v_gene: TRBV4-3
j_gene: TRBJ1-1
d_gene: TRBD1
abundance: NA
CDR3nt: TGCGCCAGCAGCCAAGATAAAGGGGGCGAAATTGTGAACACTGAAGCTTTCTTT
CDR3aa: CASSQDKGGEIVNTEAFF

v_gene: TRBV27
j_gene: TRBJ2-1
d_gene: NA
abundance: NA
CDR3nt: TGTGCCAGCAGTTTACTGGGCAATGAGCAGTTCTTC
CDR3aa: CASSLLGNEQFF

v_gene: TRBV29-1
j_gene: TRBJ2-2
d_gene: NA
abundance: NA
CDR3nt: TGCAGCGTTGGTTTTGGGAACACCGGGGAGCTGTTTTTT
CDR3aa: CSVGFGNTGELFF

v_gene: TRBV6-4
j_gene: TRBJ1-2
d_gene: TRBD1
abundance: NA
CDR3nt: TGTGCCAGCAGTAAAACGGGACAGGGTAACTATGGCTACACCTTC
CDR3aa: CASSKTGQGNYGYTF

v_gene: TRBV4-1
j_gene: TRBJ2-7
d_gene: NA
abundance: NA
CDR3nt: TGCGCCAGCAGCCAAAGCCTGACGGAATCCTACGAGCAGTACTTC
CDR3aa: CASSQSLTESYEQYF

v_gene: TRBV7-6
j_gene: TRBJ1-1
d_gene: NA
abundance: once
CDR3nt: TGTGCCAGCAGCTCCGGGGCAGAATCGAACACTGAAGCTTTCTTT
CDR3aa: CASSSGAESNTEAFF

v_gene: TRBV2
j_gene: TRBJ1-5
d_gene: NA
abundance: few
CDR3nt: TGTGCCAGCAGTGAGAAGGGTCAGCCCCAGCATTTT
CDR3aa: CASSEKGQPQHF

v_gene: TRBV29-1
j_gene: TRBJ1-1
d_gene: NA
abundance: NA
CDR3nt: TGCAGCGCCGAAGGGTCGGACCGTGAAGCTTTCTTT
CDR3aa: CSAEGSDREAFF

v_gene: TRBV2
j_gene: TRBJ1-3
d_gene: NA
abundance: NA
CDR3nt: TGTGCCAGCAGGTACCGGGCAGGGATGGACGGAAACACCATATATTTT
CDR3aa: CASRYRAGMDGNTIYF

v_gene: TRBV2
j_gene: TRBJ2-1
d_gene: TRBD2
abundance: NA
CDR3nt: TGTGCCAGCCCCAGGACGGCGGGGGGGAGCTCCTACAATGAGCAGTTCTTC
CDR3aa: CASPRTAGGSSYNEQFF

v_gene: TRBV27
j_gene: TRBJ2-7
d_gene: TRBD2
abundance: NA
CDR3nt: TGTGCCAGCAGCCCTAGCGGGAGAAACGAGCAGTACTTC
CDR3aa: CASSPSGRNEQYF

v_gene: TRBV4-3
j_gene: TRBJ2-1
d_gene: TRBD2
abundance: NA
CDR3nt: TGCGCCAGCAGCCCGATAGCGGGGGGTTACAATGAGCAGTTCTTC
CDR3aa: CASSPIAGGYNEQFF

v_gene: TRBV6-5
j_gene: TRBJ2-7
d_gene: TRBD2
abundance: once
CDR3nt: TGTGCCAGCAGTTACGGGGCGGGGGAAGTCTACGAGCAGTACTTC
CDR3aa: CASSYGAGEVYEQYF

v_gene: TRBV13
j_gene: TRBJ2-7
d_gene: NA
abundance: once
CDR3nt: TGTGCCAGCAGTTCAGGGGCCGAGCAGTACTTC
CDR3aa: CASSSGAEQYF

v_gene: TRBV5-4
j_gene: TRBJ2-7
d_gene: NA
abundance: NA
CDR3nt: TGTGCCAGCAGCTTGGGGAGGGAGCAGTACTTC
CDR3aa: CASSLGREQYF

v_gene: TRBV27
j_gene: TRBJ2-3
d_gene: NA
abundance: NA
CDR3nt: TGTGCCAGCAGTCCTCTCGGACGGGGTCGCGATACGCAGTATTTT
CDR3aa: CASSPLGRGRDTQYF

v_gene: TRBV5-6
j_gene: TRBJ2-1
d_gene: NA
abundance: NA
CDR3nt: TGTGCCAGCAGCTTGGCCCAAGAAGATGAGCAGTTCTTC
CDR3aa: CASSLAQEDEQFF

v_gene: TRBV27
j_gene: TRBJ1-1
d_gene: TRBD1
abundance: NA
CDR3nt: TGTGCCAGCAGTTTTGCATCGACAGGGGCCGAAGCTTTCTTT
CDR3aa: CASSFASTGAEAFF

v_gene: TRBV19
j_gene: TRBJ2-7
d_gene: NA
abundance: NA
CDR3nt: TGTGCCAGTAGTAGGGGGCCCCCGGGGGCTGGCTCCTACGAGCAGTACTTC
CDR3aa: CASSRGPPGAGSYEQYF

v_gene: TRBV6-1
j_gene: TRBJ1-5
d_gene: NA
abundance: NA
CDR3nt: TGTGCCAGCAGTGTACTAGCAAGGGACTATAGCAATCAGCCCCAGCATTTT
CDR3aa: CASSVLARDYSNQPQHF

v_gene: TRBV10-3
j_gene: TRBJ2-2
d_gene: TRBD2
abundance: NA
CDR3nt: TGTGCCATCAGTGAGGGGACTAGCGGGATTGCCGGGGAGCTGTTTTTT
CDR3aa: CAISEGTSGIAGELFF

v_gene: TRBV18
j_gene: TRBJ2-3
d_gene: TRBD1
abundance: NA
CDR3nt: TGTGCCAGCTCACCGGGACAGACACGCACAGATACGCAGTATTTT
CDR3aa: CASSPGQTRTDTQYF

v_gene: TRBV14
j_gene: TRBJ1-2
d_gene: NA
abundance: NA
CDR3nt: TGTGCCAGCAGGGGGGCGACGGTCGGCTACACCTTC
CDR3aa: CASRGATVGYTF